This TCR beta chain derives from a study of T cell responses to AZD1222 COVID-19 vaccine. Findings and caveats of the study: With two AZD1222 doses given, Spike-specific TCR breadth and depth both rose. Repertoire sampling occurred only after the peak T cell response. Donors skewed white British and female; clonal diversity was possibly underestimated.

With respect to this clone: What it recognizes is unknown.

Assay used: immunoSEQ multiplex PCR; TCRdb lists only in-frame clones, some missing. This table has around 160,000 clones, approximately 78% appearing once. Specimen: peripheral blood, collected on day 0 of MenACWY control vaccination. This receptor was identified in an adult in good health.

The CDR3 region has the DNA TGTGCCAGCAGTCCCTCCCCGGGACAGGGGTACCACGAGCAGTACTTC. Protein product: CASSPSPGQGYHEQYF. The chain is built from TRBV6-2 or TRBV6-3 and TRBJ2-7; TRBD1 agrees at 10 bases. The CDR3 has 16 residues. The V gene's germline CDR1 is MNHEY and CDR2 SVGEGT. The trim removed 5 bases at V and 5 bases at J, leaving 12 bases unmatched.